One TCR beta chain is described in this entry. Its cognate antigen is unknown. This entry comes from a study of T cells after yellow fever vaccination. Universal primer sites and UMIs were introduced during 5'RACE template-switching synthesis of TCR cDNA. TCRdb called the 5' RACE reads again in MiXCR, with one record for every CDR3 protein. The sample lists approximately 110,000 distinct CDR3 sequences, more than 6% occurring once. General study findings and limits: Contamination of FACS-sorted repertoires by abundant clonotypes from the bulk population could occur. Though it reached lower strength, the secondary response hit its peak faster, day 5 versus 15. Booster sampling recovered most clones from primary vaccination (under 98% CD4, 88% CD8).

In germline, CDR1 is SGHVS, CDR2 FQNEAQ. The CDR3 loop spans 15 amino acids. V was clipped by 4 bases and J by 4 bases, with 13 bases between them. This sample comprised CD4+ T cells sorted from PBMCs, obtained around 10 days after the first yellow fever vaccination. V gene TRBV7-8 combines with J gene TRBJ2-2, with D unresolved. The TCR originated in a man aged 18 to 29 who received the YFV17D yellow fever vaccine. As DNA, the CDR3 is TGTGCCAGCAGCTCCCTTCCCAGAGGCACCGGGGAGCTGTTTTTT. Translating gives CASSSLPRGTGELFF.